Following are 3 T cell receptor beta chains from one sample sequenced in a study of liver allograft versus peripheral blood T cells. The wider study: Blood and transplanted-liver T cell receptor repertoires from recipients were compared.

TCRdb re-derived calls from the reads in MiXCR, one entry per CDR3 protein. The sample has some 15,000 distinct CDR3 sequences, 22% seen once. The receptors originated from a human patient who had a liver transplant. A share of the T cells may be of graft donor origin.

In its sample, this clonotype ranks as medium-sized. The chain combines TRBV6-5 with TRBJ1-6, with TRBD1 identical over 10 bases. Germline values: CDR1 MNHEY, CDR2 SVGAGI. This CDR3 has 15 amino acids. Trimming removed 6 bases from V and 8 bases from J; junction bases left unmatched: 7. The CDR3 coding sequence is TGTGCCAGCAGACGAGTGGGACAGGGGTATTCACCCCTCCACTTT. Its protein is CASRRVGQGYSPLHF.

The V call is TRBV6-2 or TRBV6-3, the J call TRBJ2-7; TRBD1 is a possible D gene (6 bases). The germline CDR1 and CDR2 sequences are MNHEY and SVGEGT. This CDR3 is built from 14 residues. The V end was cut by 2 bases, the J end by 3 bases, with 11 bases between. CDR3 loop: CASSYAGANYEQYF. In DNA, the CDR3 is TGTGCCAGCAGTTACGCAGGGGCTAACTACGAGCAGTACTTC.

Ten or more counts support this clonotype. The chain employs TRBV10-3 and TRBJ2-2, with 9 bases fitting TRBD1. V shed 3 bases and J 6 bases; nucleotides not matched to a gene: 2. CDR3 length equals 14 residues. Germline V gene data show CDR1 as ENHRY and CDR2 as SYGVKD. The CDR3 spells CAISEGQGSGELFF. The CDR3 nucleotides read TGTGCCATCAGTGAAGGACAGGGGTCCGGGGAGCTGTTTTTT.